This passage covers 6 T cell receptor beta chains from one sample sequenced in a study of OX40 agonist ivuxolimab in advanced cancers. This table comes from immunoSEQ multiplex PCR, and its TCRdb copy is limited to in-frame clones, with some not included. The repertoire holds 65,000 to 95,000 clones, with about nine tenths as singletons. Specimen: CD4+ or CD8+ T cells sorted from blood, collected in a trial of the OX40 agonist ivuxolimab. These receptors came from an adult with an advanced solid tumor such as melanoma, head and neck, liver or kidney cancer.

The chain is built from TRBV28 and TRBJ1-1; a weak D match, TRBD1 (6 bases). CDR3 length: 12 residues. V lost 6 bases, J lost 9 bases, and 14 bases lay in between. The germline gives CDR1 MDHEN, CDR2 SYDVKM. The CDR3 reads CASRATRGQAFF. DNA of the CDR3: TGTGCCAGCAGGGCCACACGGGGGCAAGCTTTCTTT.

The rearrangement links TRBV5-6 to TRBJ1-5; no clear D gene. The CDR3 is 15 amino acids. Germline values: CDR1 SGHDT, CDR2 YYEEEE. V lost 4 bases and J lost 5, with 16 bases in between. For the CDR3, the DNA is TGTGCCAGCAGCCGAGGGCCTTTAGGCCATCAGCCCCAGCATTTT. Its translation: CASSRGPLGHQPQHF.

The chain joins TRBV10-2 to TRBJ2-4; 8 positions match TRBD1. This CDR3 comprises 16 residues. Germline V gene sequence: CDR1 WSHSY, CDR2 SAAADI. The V segment lost 5 bases and the J segment 3 bases; nucleotides outside the gene matches: 9. The CDR3 here is CASSRGGQGGKNIQYF. For the CDR3, the DNA is TGCGCCAGCAGTCGGGGAGGACAGGGCGGCAAAAACATTCAGTACTTC.

V and J are TRBV27 and TRBJ1-1; a weak D match, TRBD1 (5 bases). In germline, CDR1 is MNHEY, CDR2 SMNVEV (reference sequence). CDR3 length: 14 residues. V gave up 2 bases and J gave up 0 bases, with 7 bases separating them. The CDR3 here is CASSLRTLNTEAFF. CDR3 sequence (DNA): TGTGCCAGCAGTTTAAGGACACTGAACACTGAAGCTTTCTTT.

The chain joins TRBV5-4 to TRBJ1-2; 8 bases align to TRBD1. Germline CDR1 SGHNT, CDR2 YYREEE (reference sequence). Trimming removed 0 bases from V and 2 bases from J; junction bases left unmatched: 0. The CDR3 spans 14 residues. The chain's CDR3 is CASSLGQGNYGYTF. The CDR3 DNA reads as TGTGCCAGCAGCTTGGGACAGGGGAACTATGGCTACACCTTC.

This chain's CDR3 is CASSSWTSGGSYNEQFF. The CDR3 DNA sequence: TGTGCCAGCAGTTCCTGGACTAGCGGGGGTTCCTACAATGAGCAGTTCTTC. The chain is built from TRBV28 and TRBJ2-1; 13 bases map to TRBD2. V gave up 4 bases and J gave up 1 base; unmatched junction bases: 4. The germline V gene has CDR1 MDHEN and CDR2 SYDVKM. CDR3 length: 17 residues.